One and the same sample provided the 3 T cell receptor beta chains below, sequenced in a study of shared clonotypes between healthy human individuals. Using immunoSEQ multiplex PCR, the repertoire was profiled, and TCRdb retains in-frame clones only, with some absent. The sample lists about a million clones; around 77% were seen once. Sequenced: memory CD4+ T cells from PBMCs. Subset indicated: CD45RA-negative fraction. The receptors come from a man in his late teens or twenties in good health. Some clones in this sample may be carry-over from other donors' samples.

The CDR3 sequence is CASSSRRAYSYNEQFF. CDR3 in DNA: TGTGCCAGCAGCTCCCGCAGGGCCTACTCCTACAATGAGCAGTTCTTC. This chain links TRBV28 with TRBJ2-1; a possible D gene is TRBD1 (5 bases). Trimming removed 6 bases at V and 0 bases at J, with 15 bases between. The CDR3 runs to 16 residues. Germline V gene lookup returns CDR1 MDHEN and CDR2 SYDVKM.

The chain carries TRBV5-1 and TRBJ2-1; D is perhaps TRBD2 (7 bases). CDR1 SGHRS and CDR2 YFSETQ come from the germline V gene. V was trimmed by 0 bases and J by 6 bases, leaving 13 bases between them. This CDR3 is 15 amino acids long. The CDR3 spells CASSLEQGGANEQFF. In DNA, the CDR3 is TGCGCCAGCAGCTTGGAACAGGGAGGGGCCAATGAGCAGTTCTTC.

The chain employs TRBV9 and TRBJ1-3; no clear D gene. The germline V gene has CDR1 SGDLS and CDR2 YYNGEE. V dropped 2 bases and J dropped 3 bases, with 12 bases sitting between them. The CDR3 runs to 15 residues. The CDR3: CASSVSPRVGNTIYF. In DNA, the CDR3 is TGTGCCAGCAGCGTCTCCCCCCGGGTTGGAAACACCATATATTTT.